This is a list of T cell receptor beta chains from one sample in a study of cytomegalovirus exposure and HLA in healthy donors. The data were produced by immunoSEQ multiplex PCR, yet TCRdb's version contains in-frame clones alone and is incomplete. The sample contains about 140,000 clones, over 65% of which appear only once. The sequenced sample consisted of PBMCs. The source is a woman aged 25 to 45 in good health and CMV-seronegative. The CDR3 runs from the conserved cysteine through the conserved F or W. The D gene is left open where the match is weak. Size tells how often a clone was seen (once, few, many) or the class of an expanded clone, and some rows leave it out.

abundance	d_gene	v_gene	j_gene	CDR3nt	CDR3aa
.	TRBD1	TRBV11-1	TRBJ2-1	TGTGCCAGCAGCTACCGATTCCGGGACAGGGTTCGTGAGCAGTTCTTC	CASSYRFRDRVREQFF
.	.	TRBV2	TRBJ1-1	TGTGCCAGCGGGGCGAGGGGGATACGTCAGAACACTGAAGCTTTCTTT	CASGARGIRQNTEAFF
.	TRBD2	TRBV30	TRBJ2-1	TGTGCCTGGAGCCCCCCGGTATGGACTAGAGGTCGGTACAATGAGCAGTTCTTC	CAWSPPVWTRGRYNEQFF
.	TRBD1	TRBV28	TRBJ2-3	TGTGCCAGCTCCCCCCCGACAGGGATGACAGATACGCAGTATTTT	CASSPPTGMTDTQYF
.	.	TRBV19	TRBJ2-4	TGTGCCAGTAGTATTAGTTCCGGAGAGGGCATTCAGTACTTC	CASSISSGEGIQYF
.	.	TRBV5-4	TRBJ2-1	TGTGCCAGCAGCTTGGAGGGGGGGTACAACAATGAGCAGTTCTTC	CASSLEGGYNNEQFF
.	.	TRBV28	TRBJ1-1	TGTGCCAGCAGCCCCTCGGGAGGAGGCGCCTCAGCTTTCTTT	CASSPSGGGASAFF
.	.	TRBV5-4	TRBJ2-3	TGTGCCAGCAGCTCTGCAGCTGGGCGAGGGTCGGCAGATACGCAGTATTTT	CASSSAAGRGSADTQYF
.	.	TRBV10-3	TRBJ2-5	TGTGCCATCAGTGAGGATTCAGTCACGGAGACCCAGTACTTC	CAISEDSVTETQYF
.	TRBD1	TRBV9	TRBJ2-3	TGTGCCAGCAGCGCACAACCGGGACAGGGGGCCTCAGATACGCAGTATTTT	CASSAQPGQGASDTQYF
.	.	TRBV5-1	TRBJ1-6	TGCGCCAGCAGTGAAGGAGGGAGCTCCTATAATTCACCCCTCCACTTT	CASSEGGSSYNSPLHF
.	.	TRBV28	TRBJ1-4	TGTGCCAGCTCCCCGGCCGGTGAGCGGGAAAAACTGTTTTTT	CASSPAGEREKLFF
once	TRBD1	TRBV28	TRBJ2-4	TGTGCCACGAGCTCCGGGACAGGGATTAACTTAACCAAAAACATTCAGTACTTC	CATSSGTGINLTKNIQYF
.	TRBD2	TRBV7-2	TRBJ2-1	TGTGCCAGCGGCAGAAGCGGGAGCCAGGAGTTCTTC	CASGRSGSQEFF
.	.	TRBV28	TRBJ1-1	TGTGCCAGCAGTTTCCGGCCTCAGGACACTGAAGCTTTCTTT	CASSFRPQDTEAFF
.	.	TRBV18	TRBJ1-2	TGTGCCAGCTCACTAACGGACAGTTCTAACTATGGCTACACCTTC	CASSLTDSSNYGYTF
.	.	TRBV25-1	TRBJ1-4	TGTGCCAGCAGCGATACACAGGGCTTTAATGAAAAACTGTTTTTT	CASSDTQGFNEKLFF
.	.	TRBV6-1	TRBJ1-2	TGTGCCAGCAGTGAAGGAGCTCGGGTCGGCTATGGCTACACCTTC	CASSEGARVGYGYTF
.	.	TRBV6-5	TRBJ2-3	TGTGCCAGCAGTTATCTCTCGGCGGTGAACACAGATACGCAGTATTTT	CASSYLSAVNTDTQYF
.	TRBD2	TRBV7-2	TRBJ2-1	TGTGCCAGCAGGACCCCGGGGGGACCCTACAATGAGCAGTTCTTC	CASRTPGGPYNEQFF
.	.	TRBV6-1	TRBJ2-1	TGTGCCAGCAGTCCAGGGGACGTGGATGAGCAGTTCTTC	CASSPGDVDEQFF
once	TRBD1	TRBV19	TRBJ2-1	TGTGCCAGTAGTGCCCGGACAGGGGTCTACAATGAGCAGTTCTTC	CASSARTGVYNEQFF
.	.	TRBV6-1	TRBJ1-2	TGTGCCAGCACCATTGGAATGGGAGGTGGAGGCTACACCTTC	CASTIGMGGGGYTF
.	TRBD2	TRBV9	TRBJ2-1	TGTGCCAGCAGCGCTGGAACCGGGACTAGCGGGAGAGAGCAGTTCTTC	CASSAGTGTSGREQFF
.	.	TRBV2	TRBJ1-6	TGTGCCAGCGACGTTATCGGGTTTGCCCTCCACTTT	CASDVIGFALHF
few	.	TRBV21-1	TRBJ1-5	TGTGCCAGCAGCAAACAGTTCAGGGGTGCAGTGAGCAATCAGCCCCAGCATTTT	CASSKQFRGAVSNQPQHF
.	.	TRBV2	TRBJ1-1	TGTGCCAGCAGTGTCGGAGAGAGGACTGAAGCTTTCTTT	CASSVGERTEAFF
.	.	TRBV29-1	TRBJ2-1	TGCAGCGCAGAGACAAGTCTCCATGAGCAGTTCTTC	CSAETSLHEQFF
.	.	TRBV6-5	TRBJ2-3	TGTGCCAGCAGTTACGACTCAAAACCCCATACGCAGTATTTT	CASSYDSKPHTQYF
.	.	TRBV5-1	TRBJ2-1	TGCGCCAGCAGCTTGTCGGGGGGCGGAATCAATGAGCAGTTCTTC	CASSLSGGGINEQFF
.	TRBD2	TRBV6-1	TRBJ2-3	TGTGCCAGCAGTGACGCCGGGAGGGCTGGGGATACGCAGTATTTT	CASSDAGRAGDTQYF
once	TRBD2	TRBV28	TRBJ2-1	TGTGCCAGCAGTTTCAGAAGACTAGCGGGAGGTTACTCCTACAATGAGCAGTTCTTC	CASSFRRLAGGYSYNEQFF
once	.	TRBV10-2	TRBJ2-3	TGCGCCAGCAGTGGGGCAGCCATCGGCACAGATACGCAGTATTTT	CASSGAAIGTDTQYF
once	TRBD1	TRBV4-1	TRBJ1-1	TGCGCCAGCAGCCAGGGCCGGGACAGGGGTTTTGAAGCTTTCTTT	CASSQGRDRGFEAFF
.	.	TRBV6-5	TRBJ1-1	TGTGCCAGCAGCCGTATCTTGAGGGGGTACACTGAAGCTTTCTTT	CASSRILRGYTEAFF